The subject of this entry is one T cell receptor (beta chain). Its recognized antigen is unknown. Base qualities were left out, and no much larger clone turns up one base away. Receptor amplification or capture employed the immunoSEQ multiplex PCR assay. For the multiplex PCR, a mixture combining 60 forward primers for TCR Vbeta segments and 13 reverse primers for TCR Jbeta segments was used. The CDR3 region of rearranged TCR beta genes was amplified from genomic DNA by a multiplex PCR assay. Amplified TCR beta libraries were sequenced as 87-base-pair reads on the Illumina HiSeq System. Under the source paper's analysis protocol: Across the roughly 670 repertoires, a later analysis counted around 80 million unique TCR beta chains, approximately 12 million of which were shared by at least two donors. To remove PCR and sequencing errors, raw reads were error-corrected and collapsed into unique sequences using a nearest-neighbor algorithm that merged closely related sequences. V, D and J gene segments were assigned by aligning CDR3 sequences to IMGT reference sequences. For a sequence to be retained, a match of at least six nucleotides to both a V gene segment and a J gene segment was required. Rearrangements were called productive when the CDR3 lacked stop codons and stayed in frame with V and J; all others were non-productive. CDR3 was defined according to IMGT convention as the region running from the second conserved V-encoded cysteine to the conserved J-encoded phenylalanine. The earlier analysis of 500 to 650 of the donors excluded any sequence lacking an unambiguous match to a single V gene segment. In an earlier analysis of more than 500 of the donors, a V segment was called functional when productive rearrangements were above 56.7%, and segregating when the standard deviation between donors exceeded 5%. To diagnose cytomegalovirus status from the catalog of TCR beta chain sequences, a statistical classification framework was built. In a later analysis, TCR nucleotide sequences were compared against IMGT/GENE-DB human TR gene sequences so that V and J genes could be assigned. Using the TCRdist pipeline, a later analysis assigned CDR3 sequences along with most-parsimonious VDJ recombination scenarios. In a later analysis, each TCR beta chain was defined by its CDR3 amino acid sequence together with its V-gene family, and reads lacking a unique V-gene family were excluded. As a way to deal with suspected cross-contamination and a sequencing artifact, a later analysis dropped hundreds of nucleotide sequences that were highly shared and had low generation probability. In a later analysis, a clonal expansion index was calculated for each public chain from normalized within-repertoire ranks of inferred template counts. A later analysis computed generation probabilities with a VDJ recombination model fitted to out-of-frame rearrangements, and checked the results against IGoR. In a later analysis, TCR-TCR, TCR-HLA and TCR-CMV co-occurrence was scored with hypergeometric tests, and a repertoire-size bias correction was applied to TCR pairs. In a later analysis, false discovery rates were estimated by permuting HLA or CMV assignments 20 times. In a later analysis, co-occurring TCRs were grouped using DBSCAN, with TCRdist sequence similarity added in when clustering inside HLA-allele-positive subsets. Repertoires with fewer than 30,000 or more than 120,000 public chains, plus five repertoires with anomalous nucleotide sharing, were excluded from co-occurrence clustering. The source is immuneACCESS, and TCRdb retained only in-frame sequences with V and J called. Part of the clones is not carried over; for the studies checked, unresolved V genes explain less than half of this, and the remainder is unexplained. V and J calls and clone size are given by that table; D and trimming were obtained from the DNA. The sample table lists some 200,000 clones, about four fifths of them with a count of one. In total, the top ten clones hold over 1.5% of the sample.

This sample was taken from a study of cytomegalovirus exposure and HLA in healthy donors (dated by TCRdb to about 2017). Background for the entire study: According to an earlier analysis of 587 of the donors, some 180 million T cells yielded 117 million unique TCR beta sequences and around 280 Gb of sequence data. A separate validation cohort of roughly 120 different subjects was used in addition to the roughly 700-subject first cohort. The study was designed to test whether signatures of past pathogen exposure could be identified by cataloging public T cell receptors. Every repertoire in the discovery cohort had been generated on one and the same sequencing platform. HLA typing covered class I and class II loci at four-digit resolution. A handful of DR-DQ haplotypes were handled as single units for association and clustering because linkage in the cohort was strong. On average, 235,054 unique TCR beta nucleotide sequences were sequenced per donor among some 430 genotyped donors of the cohort, with approximately 18% of those sequences being non-productive. To predict cytomegalovirus infection status, the study brought together high-throughput TCR immunosequencing, statistical association of individual TCRs with disease status, and machine learning. A later genetic analysis took genome-wide SNP genotypes for about three fifths of the 666 donors and used that subset as a discovery cohort. Approximately 310 gigabases of sequencing data and approximately 80 million unique TCR sequences were included in an early release covering roughly 700 HLA-typed donors. The study profiled the T cell repertoires of around 700 subjects by immunosequencing and related them to cytomegalovirus serostatus. Alongside the repertoire data, information on donor age, sex, ethnicity and CMV serostatus was compiled. In a later analysis, previously published TCR beta repertoires from 500 to 750 donors were re-analyzed and high-resolution HLA genotyping was added so that TCR occurrence patterns could be studied. In the later analysis, no new phenotypic data were used to find candidate immune exposures; instead, reliance was placed on TCR beta sequences and their occurrence across donors. The number of typed donors differed by locus: about 629-630 for A, B, C, DRB1 and DQB1; 522 for DQA1; approximately 600 for DPA1; and 450 to 480 for DPB1. Of the roughly 390 genotyped donors, over 80% were placed in the genetic ancestry cluster associated with self-reported Caucasian donors. An earlier analysis of approximately 630 of the donors applied high-throughput TCR beta sequencing to assess whether each TCR beta V gene segment acted as functional or pseudogenic. Overall study outcomes, separate from this receptor: The study listed 150 to 200 TCR beta chains as associated with cytomegalovirus. The sequencing pipeline was judged likely to have produced a cluster of highly shared sequence variants as a technical artifact. Specific HLA alleles were associated with over 15,000 TCR beta sequences at a false discovery rate of 0.05 in a later analysis. Because HLA typing was missing for some donors at each locus, association tests included only the typed subset. Correlated functional status among segregating V segments might reflect linkage disequilibrium, but an unknown experimental factor could not be ruled out. V-gene and J-gene trimming of TCR beta chains was associated with a missense DCLRE1C variant in a later genetic analysis, and the association was replicated in an independent cohort. In vitro tests confirmed that a few of the cytomegalovirus-associated TCR beta chains recognize cytomegalovirus antigens. According to a later genetic analysis, donors in an Asian-associated ancestry cluster had fewer N-insertions in productive TCRs than the approximately 630-donor mean. The classifier was reported to diagnose cytomegalovirus status with high specificity and sensitivity in both the original cohort and the validation cohort. In a later analysis, TCR association rates were found to vary across HLA loci, with the most associated TCRs seen for DRB1 alleles and the fewest for HLA-C alleles. A further reported finding was that TCR beta sequences accurately predicted the HLA-A and HLA-B alleles for most subjects in the first cohort. Sequencing depth was assumed to be roughly uniform across donors in the presence/absence analyses, though that assumption may not hold. Because counts were too low, roughly 18 rarely observed V segments, including chromosome 9 orphons, were left out of the earlier analysis of 587 of the donors. An earlier analysis of roughly 570 of the donors showed that most TCR beta V segments appeared in productive rearrangements either about 90% or about 30% of the time, which broadly matched IMGT annotations. The 87-base-pair reads could not distinguish some IMGT-functional V segments, including TRBV6-2 and TRBV6-3, so those segments were excluded. CMV serostatus was the only immune exposure information available for the cohort. When HLA alleles, especially DR and DQ, strongly co-occurred, TCR associations were difficult to assign to individual alleles. The cohort was sequenced for TCR beta chains only, and without alpha or paired-chain data the features that could be detected were limited. According to a later analysis, parvovirus B19, influenza, CMV and Epstein-Barr virus appeared linked to several top co-occurrence clusters. The authors suggested that the approach could potentially be extended to other disease states and immunological phenotypes. According to a later analysis, most CMV-associated TCR beta chains appeared to be HLA-restricted, and the HLA associations seemed to be driven largely by CMV exposure. Across donors, most TCR sequences were observed very rarely, whereas some public TCRs were present in many individuals. In a later analysis, HLA-associated TCR beta chains showed more clonal expansion and lower generation probabilities than non-associated chains that were equally common.

V and J are truncated by 2 bases and 4 bases respectively, leaving an intervening sequence of 9 bases. Counted from cysteine to phenylalanine, this CDR3 has 14 amino acids. The entry retains the CDR3 DNA only, 42 bases that are in frame from base 1. The CDR1 and CDR2 encoded by the germline V gene are MGHRA and YSYEKL. The cohort consisted of fewer than 700 healthy bone marrow donors. All cohort members were sampled while nominally healthy, although unrecorded immune exposures were likely present. The donor was CMV seropositive and was included in the group of around 300 seropositive cohort members. Every donor gave a peripheral blood sample, and the peripheral blood mononuclear cells from that sample were used for TCR beta sequencing. The Qiagen DNeasy Blood Extraction Kit was used to extract genomic DNA from the blood cell samples.

What was sequenced was PBMCs. The origin of this receptor is a girl aged 10-17 years in good health and CMV-seropositive. This chain joins TRBV4-1 to TRBJ1-5; the D gene is perhaps TRBD1, on 5 matching bases. The CDR3 reads as follows: CASSQKGANQPQHF. The DNA sequence is given as TGCGCCAGCAGCCAAAAAGGGGCGAATCAGCCCCAGCATTTT.